This is a list of T cell receptor beta chains from one sample in a study of sequential checkpoint blockade in melanoma. Generated by immunoSEQ multiplex PCR, the TCRdb table keeps only in-frame clones and is missing some. The sample contains tens of thousands of clones, about 30% of which appear only once. Material: tumor tissue (inferred from file names), obtained from a patient given nivolumab and ipilimumab in sequence. These TCRs come from a human donor with melanoma. Each CDR3 is given with its conserved first and last residue. A D gene is named only where the DNA matches it firmly. Clone size is given for some rows only: seen once, a few or many times, or a class if the clone is expanded.

J gene: TRBJ2-7
V gene: TRBV6-8
D gene: TRBD1
clone size: few
CDR3 DNA: TGTGCCAGCAGTTACGAAGGACAGGGATTCGGCGAGCAGTACTTC
CDR3 protein: CASSYEGQGFGEQYF

J gene: TRBJ2-7
V gene: TRBV5-1
D gene: NA
clone size: few
CDR3 DNA: TGCGCCAGCAGCTTGGCCCCGGGTCAGGGAGCCTACGAGCAGTACTTC
CDR3 protein: CASSLAPGQGAYEQYF

J gene: TRBJ2-2
V gene: TRBV12-5
D gene: TRBD2
clone size: NA
CDR3 DNA: TGTGCTAGTGGTTTGCCGCCGGGGGGTTACACCGGGGAGCTGTTTTTT
CDR3 protein: CASGLPPGGYTGELFF

J gene: TRBJ1-2
V gene: TRBV4-1
D gene: NA
clone size: few
CDR3 DNA: TGCGCCAGCAGCCAAGGGGGGCAGGACTATGGCTACACCTTC
CDR3 protein: CASSQGGQDYGYTF

J gene: TRBJ2-1
V gene: TRBV6-1
D gene: TRBD1
clone size: NA
CDR3 DNA: TGTGCCAGCAGTGAAGGCGACAGGGGTGATGAGCAGTTCTTC
CDR3 protein: CASSEGDRGDEQFF

J gene: TRBJ1-2
V gene: TRBV9
D gene: TRBD1
clone size: NA
CDR3 DNA: TGTGCCAGCAGTCCAGGGGGCGCATACTATGGCTACACCTTC
CDR3 protein: CASSPGGAYYGYTF

J gene: TRBJ1-1
V gene: TRBV11-3
D gene: NA
clone size: NA
CDR3 DNA: TGTGCCAGCAGCTTAGACAGGCTACCGAACACTGAAGCTTTCTTT
CDR3 protein: CASSLDRLPNTEAFF

J gene: TRBJ2-1
V gene: TRBV19
D gene: TRBD2
clone size: NA
CDR3 DNA: TGTGCCAGTAGTACCGGGACTAGCAGGAATGAGCAGTTCTTC
CDR3 protein: CASSTGTSRNEQFF

J gene: TRBJ2-1
V gene: TRBV19
D gene: NA
clone size: NA
CDR3 DNA: TGTGCCAGCTCCAACAGCGGCTCCTACAATGAGCAGTTCTTC
CDR3 protein: CASSNSGSYNEQFF

J gene: TRBJ2-7
V gene: TRBV6-8
D gene: TRBD1
clone size: few
CDR3 DNA: TGTGCCAGCAGTTACTCCGGGACAGAGACCTACGAGCAGTACTTC
CDR3 protein: CASSYSGTETYEQYF

J gene: TRBJ2-2
V gene: TRBV6-8
D gene: TRBD2
clone size: few
CDR3 DNA: TGTGCCAGCAGTCAACTAGCGGGGGGCGTCATCGGGGAGCTGTTTTTT
CDR3 protein: CASSQLAGGVIGELFF

J gene: TRBJ1-6
V gene: TRBV19
D gene: NA
clone size: NA
CDR3 DNA: TGTGCCAGTAGTATGACGGCCGCAGCCAGTAATTCACCCCTCCACTTT
CDR3 protein: CASSMTAAASNSPLHF

J gene: TRBJ1-2
V gene: TRBV19
D gene: TRBD1
clone size: NA
CDR3 DNA: TGTGCCAGTAGTACATCAGGACAGGGGGGAATCTATGGCTACACCTTC
CDR3 protein: CASSTSGQGGIYGYTF

J gene: TRBJ1-2
V gene: TRBV9
D gene: NA
clone size: few
CDR3 DNA: TGTGCCAGCAGCGTAGGCGAGGGAAGGACTGGCTACACCTTC
CDR3 protein: CASSVGEGRTGYTF

J gene: TRBJ1-6
V gene: TRBV28
D gene: NA
clone size: NA
CDR3 DNA: TGTGCCAGCAGTCGGGGAGGGTCTGGTTCACCCCTCCACTTT
CDR3 protein: CASSRGGSGSPLHF

J gene: TRBJ2-7
V gene: TRBV11-3
D gene: NA
clone size: few
CDR3 DNA: TGTGCCAGCAGCTTAGGTTTGGGGGGGCCCTACGAGCAGTACTTC
CDR3 protein: CASSLGLGGPYEQYF

J gene: TRBJ2-7
V gene: TRBV28
D gene: TRBD1
clone size: NA
CDR3 DNA: TGTGCCAGCAGCGCGGGGACAGGGATCCACGAGCAGTACTTC
CDR3 protein: CASSAGTGIHEQYF

J gene: TRBJ1-5
V gene: TRBV7-6
D gene: TRBD1
clone size: NA
CDR3 DNA: TGTGCCAGCAGCCCAACCGGACAGGGGGCGATTCAGCCCCAGCATTTT
CDR3 protein: CASSPTGQGAIQPQHF

J gene: TRBJ2-7
V gene: TRBV7-5
D gene: NA
clone size: NA
CDR3 DNA: TGTGCCAGCAGCTTTGACAGGGACTTAGGAGGCTACGAGCAGTACTTC
CDR3 protein: CASSFDRDLGGYEQYF

J gene: TRBJ2-1
V gene: TRBV7-7
D gene: NA
clone size: NA
CDR3 DNA: TGTGCCAGCAGCTTCCCCCGGGGGGCTTATGATGAGCAGTTCTTC
CDR3 protein: CASSFPRGAYDEQFF

J gene: TRBJ2-2
V gene: TRBV9
D gene: NA
clone size: few
CDR3 DNA: TGTGCCAGCAGCGTAGCGGGTGCGAACACCGGGGAGCTGTTTTTT
CDR3 protein: CASSVAGANTGELFF

J gene: TRBJ2-7
V gene: TRBV28
D gene: TRBD1
clone size: few
CDR3 DNA: TGTGCCAGCAGTACCAACAGGGGGTTCTCCTACGAGCAGTACTTC
CDR3 protein: CASSTNRGFSYEQYF

J gene: TRBJ2-3
V gene: TRBV5-1
D gene: TRBD1
clone size: NA
CDR3 DNA: TGCGCCAGCAGCCGTACGTCGACAGGGTTTGCAGATACGCAGTATTTT
CDR3 protein: CASSRTSTGFADTQYF

J gene: TRBJ2-5
V gene: TRBV18
D gene: NA
clone size: NA
CDR3 DNA: TGTGCCAGCTCACCAATGGTGGGGAAAGAGACCCAGTACTTC
CDR3 protein: CASSPMVGKETQYF

J gene: TRBJ2-1
V gene: TRBV6-8
D gene: TRBD2
clone size: few
CDR3 DNA: TGTGCCAGCAGTCAGGATTCGGGACTAGCGGTTGATGAGCAGTTCTTC
CDR3 protein: CASSQDSGLAVDEQFF

J gene: TRBJ1-2
V gene: TRBV15
D gene: TRBD1
clone size: few
CDR3 DNA: TGTGCCACCAGCACTCGGACAGGGGACTATGGCTACACCTTC
CDR3 protein: CATSTRTGDYGYTF

J gene: TRBJ2-1
V gene: TRBV10-3
D gene: TRBD2
clone size: few
CDR3 DNA: TGTGCCATCAGTGAGGGGGAGGGTAGGAAGGGTGAGCAGTTCTTC
CDR3 protein: CAISEGEGRKGEQFF

J gene: TRBJ2-1
V gene: TRBV4-1
D gene: TRBD2
clone size: NA
CDR3 DNA: TGCACCAGCAGCCAAGATCCTCAGGGCGGGAGCAATGAGCAGTTCTTC
CDR3 protein: CTSSQDPQGGSNEQFF

J gene: TRBJ2-1
V gene: TRBV1
D gene: NA
clone size: NA
CDR3 DNA: TGCGCCAGCAGCCAAGGGTTTGGGTCATCTGTCAATGAGCAGTTCTTC
CDR3 protein: CASSQGFGSSVNEQFF

J gene: TRBJ2-2
V gene: TRBV23-1
D gene: NA
clone size: few
CDR3 DNA: TGCGCCAGCAGTCAATCGGGTCCGAACACCGGGGAGCTGTTTTTT
CDR3 protein: CASSQSGPNTGELFF

J gene: TRBJ1-3
V gene: TRBV15
D gene: NA
clone size: NA
CDR3 DNA: TGTGCCACCAGCTGGCGGACGGGGCCTCAAAACACCATATATTTT
CDR3 protein: CATSWRTGPQNTIYF

J gene: TRBJ2-7
V gene: TRBV11-3
D gene: NA
clone size: few
CDR3 DNA: TGTGCCAGCAGCTTGGAACTTGTATTCTACGAGCAGTACTTC
CDR3 protein: CASSLELVFYEQYF

J gene: TRBJ2-1
V gene: TRBV19
D gene: NA
clone size: NA
CDR3 DNA: TGTGCCAGTCTCCAGAAAGCGACGCTCTACAATGAGCAGTTCTTC
CDR3 protein: CASLQKATLYNEQFF

J gene: TRBJ1-2
V gene: TRBV11-3
D gene: TRBD1
clone size: few
CDR3 DNA: TGTGCCAGCGGAGTTAGACAGGGAGGCCTACGTGGCTACACCTTC
CDR3 protein: CASGVRQGGLRGYTF

J gene: TRBJ1-2
V gene: TRBV18
D gene: NA
clone size: NA
CDR3 DNA: TGTGCCAGCTCACCAACGGACTCCAATTTCTATGGCTACACCTTC
CDR3 protein: CASSPTDSNFYGYTF

J gene: TRBJ1-4
V gene: TRBV11-3
D gene: NA
clone size: few
CDR3 DNA: TGTGCCAGCAGCAGAAAAGAGGGGATAAGTGAAAAACTGTTTTTT
CDR3 protein: CASSRKEGISEKLFF

J gene: TRBJ2-7
V gene: TRBV10-3
D gene: NA
clone size: NA
CDR3 DNA: TGTGCCATCAGTGAGTCGAGCCTAGGGTCCAACGAGCAGTACTTC
CDR3 protein: CAISESSLGSNEQYF

J gene: TRBJ1-1
V gene: TRBV18
D gene: NA
clone size: NA
CDR3 DNA: TGTGCCAGCTCACCGGGGCATAACACTGAAGCTTTCTTT
CDR3 protein: CASSPGHNTEAFF

J gene: TRBJ2-7
V gene: TRBV11-3
D gene: NA
clone size: many
CDR3 DNA: TGTGCCAGCAGGGGCGCAGAGGATTTATACGAGCAGTACTTC
CDR3 protein: CASRGAEDLYEQYF

J gene: TRBJ1-5
V gene: TRBV7-6
D gene: TRBD1
clone size: NA
CDR3 DNA: TGTGCCAGCAGCTCGCAACAGGGGCTAAATCAGCCCCAGCATTTT
CDR3 protein: CASSSQQGLNQPQHF

J gene: TRBJ1-5
V gene: TRBV28
D gene: NA
clone size: few
CDR3 DNA: TGTGCCAGCAGTTTTCCCGCCTCCGGTCAGCCCCAGCATTTT
CDR3 protein: CASSFPASGQPQHF

J gene: TRBJ2-1
V gene: TRBV13
D gene: NA
clone size: NA
CDR3 DNA: TGTGCCAGCAGTTTAGAAAGGGGGTACGAGCAGTTCTTC
CDR3 protein: CASSLERGYEQFF

J gene: TRBJ1-3
V gene: TRBV6-4
D gene: NA
clone size: NA
CDR3 DNA: TGTGCCACCAAACAAAATCTCAGGGGTAACACCATATATTTT
CDR3 protein: CATKQNLRGNTIYF

J gene: TRBJ1-6
V gene: TRBV6-8
D gene: TRBD1
clone size: NA
CDR3 DNA: TGTGCCAGCAAAACCAGCCTGGGACAGACTTATAATTCACCCCTCCACTTT
CDR3 protein: CASKTSLGQTYNSPLHF

J gene: TRBJ1-1
V gene: TRBV30
D gene: NA
clone size: few
CDR3 DNA: TGTGCCTGGAGTGTACTAGGGACTGAAGCTTTCTTT
CDR3 protein: CAWSVLGTEAFF

J gene: TRBJ2-1
V gene: TRBV18
D gene: TRBD2
clone size: NA
CDR3 DNA: TGTGCCAGCTCATCGGTAGCGGGGATCTACAATGAGCAGTTCTTC
CDR3 protein: CASSSVAGIYNEQFF

J gene: TRBJ2-2
V gene: TRBV11-3
D gene: NA
clone size: NA
CDR3 DNA: TGTGCCAGCAGCCTCTGGGAGAGGGGCACCACCGGGGAGCTGTTTTTT
CDR3 protein: CASSLWERGTTGELFF

J gene: TRBJ2-4
V gene: TRBV11-3
D gene: NA
clone size: few
CDR3 DNA: TGTGCCAGCAGCTTAGGCGAATTAGCCAAAAACATTCAGTACTTC
CDR3 protein: CASSLGELAKNIQYF

J gene: TRBJ2-1
V gene: TRBV4-1
D gene: TRBD2
clone size: few
CDR3 DNA: TGCGCCAGCAGCCAAGATGGGGCTAGCGGGAGATTCTACAATGAGCAGTTCTTC
CDR3 protein: CASSQDGASGRFYNEQFF

J gene: TRBJ2-7
V gene: TRBV9
D gene: NA
clone size: few
CDR3 DNA: TGTGCCAGCAGTACCGGGGGTTACGAGCAGTACTTC
CDR3 protein: CASSTGGYEQYF

J gene: TRBJ2-3
V gene: TRBV6-8
D gene: NA
clone size: few
CDR3 DNA: TGTGCCAGCAGTCCTATTATGACTAGCACAGATACGCAGTATTTT
CDR3 protein: CASSPIMTSTDTQYF

J gene: TRBJ1-4
V gene: TRBV11-3
D gene: NA
clone size: few
CDR3 DNA: TGTGCCAGCAGCTTAAGTCCCGGGGCAACTAATGAAAAACTGTTTTTT
CDR3 protein: CASSLSPGATNEKLFF